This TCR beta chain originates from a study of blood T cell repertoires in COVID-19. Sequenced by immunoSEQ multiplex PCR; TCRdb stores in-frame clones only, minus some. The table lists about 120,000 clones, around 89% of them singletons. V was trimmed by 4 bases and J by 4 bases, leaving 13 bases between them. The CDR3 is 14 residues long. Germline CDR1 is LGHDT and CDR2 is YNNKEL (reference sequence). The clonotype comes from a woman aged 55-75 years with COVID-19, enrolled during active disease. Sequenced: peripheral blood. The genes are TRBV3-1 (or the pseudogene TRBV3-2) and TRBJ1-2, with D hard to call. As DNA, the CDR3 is TGTGCCAGCAGCCCCACTCAGGACTTCTATGGCTACACCTTC. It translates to CASSPTQDFYGYTF.